The clone carrying this T cell receptor beta chain showed up just a few times. This specimen belongs to a study of neoadjuvant nivolumab and ipilimumab in lung cancer. The method was immunoSEQ multiplex PCR; TCRdb's version includes in-frame clones alone and lacks a portion of them. This repertoire shows about 30,000 clones, 76% found once; its top ten account for about 20%. This CDR3 has 15 residues. Per germline, CDR1 SGHAT and CDR2 FQNNGV. V was cut by 0 bases and J by 9 bases, with 12 bases left in between. The chain combines TRBV11-2 with TRBJ1-6; D perhaps matches TRBD1 (6 bases). The clonotype originates from an adult with non-small cell lung cancer. Sequenced here: tumor tissue, sampled after neoadjuvant nivolumab, alone or with ipilimumab, at or shortly before surgery. This CDR3 is CASSLETGGSSPLHF. The CDR3 coding sequence is TGTGCCAGCAGCTTAGAGACAGGCGGGAGTTCACCCCTCCACTTT.